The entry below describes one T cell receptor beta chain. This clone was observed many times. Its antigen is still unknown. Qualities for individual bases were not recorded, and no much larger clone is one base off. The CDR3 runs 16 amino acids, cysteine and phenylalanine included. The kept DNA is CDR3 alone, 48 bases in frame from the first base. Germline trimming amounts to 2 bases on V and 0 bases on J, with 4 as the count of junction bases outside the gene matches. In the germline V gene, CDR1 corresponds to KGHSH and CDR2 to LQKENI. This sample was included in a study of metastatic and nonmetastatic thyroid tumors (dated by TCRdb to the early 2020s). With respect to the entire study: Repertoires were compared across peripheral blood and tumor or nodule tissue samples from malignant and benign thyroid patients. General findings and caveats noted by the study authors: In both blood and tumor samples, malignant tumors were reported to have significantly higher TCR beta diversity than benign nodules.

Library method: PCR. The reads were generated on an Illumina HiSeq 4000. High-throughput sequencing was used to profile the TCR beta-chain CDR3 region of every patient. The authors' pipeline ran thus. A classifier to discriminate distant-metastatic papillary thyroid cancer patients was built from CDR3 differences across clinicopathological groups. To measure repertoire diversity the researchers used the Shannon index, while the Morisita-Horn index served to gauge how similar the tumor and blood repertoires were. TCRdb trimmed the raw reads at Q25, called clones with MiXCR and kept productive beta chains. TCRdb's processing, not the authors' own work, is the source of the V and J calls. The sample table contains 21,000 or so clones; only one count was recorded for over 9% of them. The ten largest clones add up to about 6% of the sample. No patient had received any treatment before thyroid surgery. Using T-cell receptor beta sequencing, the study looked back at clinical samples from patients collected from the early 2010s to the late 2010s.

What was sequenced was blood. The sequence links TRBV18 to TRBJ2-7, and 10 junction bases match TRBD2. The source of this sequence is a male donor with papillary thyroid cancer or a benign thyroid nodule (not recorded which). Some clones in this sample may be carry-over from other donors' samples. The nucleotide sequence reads TGTGCCAGCTCACCATCCGCTAGCGGGAGCTCCTACGAGCAGTACTTC. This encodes CASSPSASGSSYEQYF.